These 20 T cell receptor beta chains were all obtained from the same sample, sequenced in a study of shared clonotypes between healthy human individuals. The data were produced by immunoSEQ multiplex PCR, yet TCRdb's version contains in-frame clones alone and is incomplete. The sample shows roughly 1 million clones, around 74% of them seen only once. Material for sequencing was memory CD4+ T cells sorted from blood. Subset indicated: CD45RA-negative fraction. Receptors were obtained from a young man in good health.

The V gene is TRBV5-1, the J gene TRBJ1-5; the match to TRBD1 covers 7 bases. Germline values: CDR1 SGHRS, CDR2 YFSETQ. With V trimmed by 0 bases and J by 3 bases, 6 bases remained unmatched. The CDR3 runs to 16 residues. This CDR3 is CASSLGSGGTNQPQHF. Written as DNA, the CDR3 is TGCGCCAGCAGCTTGGGGTCAGGGGGAACCAATCAGCCCCAGCATTTT.

The V and J genes are TRBV5-5 and TRBJ2-1; D perhaps matches TRBD2 (5 bases). The CDR3 is 19 amino acids. The germline V and J ends were trimmed by 1 base and 0 bases, with 20 bases remaining between them. CDR1 is SGHKS and CDR2 is YYEKEE in the germline V gene (reference sequence). Written as DNA, the CDR3 is TGTGCCAGCAGCTTGTATCCCGCGGGCTTAGTCAGCTCCTACAATGAGCAGTTCTTC. This translates into CASSLYPAGLVSSYNEQFF.

The table lists this clone with a few counts. The V gene is TRBV4-1, the J gene TRBJ1-1, with D possibly TRBD1 on 5 matching bases. CDR3 length equals 16 residues. V lost 2 bases and J lost 10, with 23 bases in between. CDR1 MGHRA and CDR2 YSYEKL come from the germline V gene. The DNA for the CDR3 is TGCGCCAGCAGCCAACTCCAGGGTACAAATTCGGGGGGAGCTTTCTTT. It encodes CASSQLQGTNSGGAFF.

The rearrangement uses TRBV4-2 and TRBJ2-1; 10 positions agree with TRBD1. CDR1 LGHNA and CDR2 YNFKEQ come from the germline V gene. The CDR3 length is 16 residues. With V trimmed by 0 bases and J by 2 bases, 1 base remained unmatched. The CDR3 DNA is TGTGCCAGCAGCCAAGAGGACAGGGGGACCTACAATGAGCAGTTCTTC. Protein sequence: CASSQEDRGTYNEQFF.

The chain is built from TRBV6-4 and TRBJ1-6; unclear D gene. Germline CDR1 is MRHNA and CDR2 is SNTAGT. The CDR3 contains 18 residues. V was clipped by 0 bases and J by 0 bases, with 12 bases between them. CDR3 sequence (DNA): TGTGCCAGCAGTGACTCGCCTCCGCGGAGCTCCTATAATTCACCCCTCCACTTT. Translation gives CASSDSPPRSSYNSPLHF.

In nucleotides, the CDR3 is TGCGCCAGCAGCCAAGATGGGGGCGGGAATCAGCCCCAGCATTTT. Translated, it gives CASSQDGGGNQPQHF. J is TRBJ1-5 and V is TRBV4-1; TRBD1 might be the D (6 bases). Germline loops: CDR1 MGHRA, CDR2 YSYEKL. The CDR3 spans 15 residues. V dropped 0 bases and J dropped 4 bases, with 10 bases sitting between them.

This sequence joins TRBV2 and TRBJ2-5; perhaps TRBD1 as D (6 bases). V was shortened by 5 bases and J by 5 bases, with 12 bases between the two germline ends. Germline lookup yields CDR1 SNHLY and CDR2 FYNNEI. This CDR3 region has 13 residues. CDR3 nucleotides: TGTGCCAGCAGTAAAAACAGGGATGAGACCCAGTACTTC. Amino acids: CASSKNRDETQYF.

The J gene is TRBJ2-7, the V gene TRBV27; the match to TRBD1 covers 7 bases. Losses at the gene ends were 1 base for V and 2 bases for J; bases not matched to a gene: 8. The CDR3 totals 16 residues. Germline V gene sequence: CDR1 MNHEY, CDR2 SMNVEV (reference sequence). The CDR3 coding sequence is TGTGCCAGCAGTTTATTTTTCGGCCAGGGGGCCTACGAGCAGTACTTC. It specifies CASSLFFGQGAYEQYF.

This clone has just a few counts. CDR3 DNA: TGTGCCAGTTCGGGGTCGTCGCTGAGTCAGCCCCAGCATTTT. Protein product: CASSGSSLSQPQHF. The V and J genes are TRBV19 and TRBJ1-5; unclear D gene. The V end was cut by 8 bases, the J end by 6 bases, with 17 bases between. Looked up from germline, CDR1 is LNHDA and CDR2 is SQIVND (reference sequence). The CDR3 has 14 amino acids.

This chain connects TRBV7-2 to TRBJ2-3, with TRBD2 identical over 14 bases. Germline V gene lookup returns CDR1 SGHTA and CDR2 FQGNSA. This CDR3 has 17 amino acids. Trimming took 5 bases from V and 4 from J; bases not matched to a gene: 8. The CDR3: CASSPRLAGGQADTQYF. The CDR3 DNA sequence: TGTGCCAGCAGCCCTCGACTAGCGGGGGGGCAGGCAGATACGCAGTATTTT. Full variable domain (outside the CDR3, taken from reference TRBV7-2 and TRBJ2-3): GAGVSQSPSNKVTEKGKDVELRCDPISGHTALYWYRQSLGQGLEFLIYFQGNSAPDKSGLPSDRFSAERTGGSVSTLTIQRTQQEDSAVYLCASSPRLAGGQADTQYFGPGTRLTVL.

J is TRBJ2-7 and V is TRBV27; D remains ambiguous. Deletions cut 6 bases from V and 2 bases from J, with 14 bases between. Germline CDR1 MNHEY, CDR2 SMNVEV (reference sequence). The CDR3 covers 14 residues. In DNA, the CDR3 is TGTGCCAGCAGGACCCCGAACAGTCCCTACGAGCAGTACTTC. This gives the protein CASRTPNSPYEQYF.

The V gene is TRBV4-1, the J gene TRBJ1-5; D unresolved. Germline CDR1 MGHRA, CDR2 YSYEKL. V was trimmed by 0 bases and J by 5 bases, leaving 5 bases between them. The CDR3 loop spans 13 amino acids. The CDR3 protein is CASSQDRYQPQHF. The CDR3 DNA follows: TGCGCCAGCAGCCAAGACAGGTATCAGCCCCAGCATTTT.

J is TRBJ1-1 and V is TRBV28; D remains unclear. CDR3 length: 12 residues. V was cut by 1 base and J by 7 bases, with 7 bases left in between. Germline-derived CDR1 and CDR2 are MDHEN and SYDVKM. CDR3 nucleotide sequence: TGTGCCAGCAGTTTATTGGGCGGTGAAGCTTTCTTT. Amino acid sequence: CASSLLGGEAFF.

The V gene is TRBV28, the J gene TRBJ2-6; D perhaps matches TRBD2 (5 bases). V dropped 5 bases and J dropped 4 bases, with 12 bases sitting between them. Germline loops: CDR1 MDHEN, CDR2 SYDVKM. CDR3 size: 15 residues. The CDR3 spells CASSPGMWGANVLTF. CDR3 sequence (DNA): TGTGCCAGCAGTCCCGGGATGTGGGGGGCCAACGTCCTGACTTTC.

This chain connects TRBV5-1 to TRBJ2-7, with 8 positions matching TRBD1. CDR3 length: 15 residues. Unmatched junction bases numbered 10, after V lost 4 bases and J lost 4 bases. Germline CDR1 SGHRS, CDR2 YFSETQ. The CDR3 bases are TGCGCCAGCAGCCTGGAGGACAGGGCCAATTACGAGCAGTACTTC. Amino acid sequence: CASSLEDRANYEQYF. Filled out from reference TRBV5-1 and TRBJ2-7, the complete variable domain reads KAGVTQTPRYLIKTRGQQVTLSCSPISGHRSVSWYQQTPGQGLQFLFEYFSETQRNKGNFPGRFSGRQFSNSRSEMNVSTLELGDSALYLCASSLEDRANYEQYFGPGTRLTVT.

This chain uses TRBV6-5 with TRBJ1-5; possible D gene TRBD1, 5 bases. The CDR3 consists of 15 residues. Trimming removed 6 bases at V and 6 bases at J, with 18 bases between. Germline V CDR1 and CDR2: MNHEY, SVGAGI. CDR3 sequence reads: CASSLLAGTGQPQHF. The CDR3 nucleotides are TGTGCCAGCAGCCTACTCGCAGGGACGGGTCAGCCCCAGCATTTT.

The J gene is TRBJ2-4, the V gene TRBV2; possibly TRBD2 for D (5 bases). Trimming removed 8 bases at V and 3 bases at J, with 5 bases between. The CDR3 consists of 11 residues. In germline, CDR1 is SNHLY, CDR2 FYNNEI. As DNA, the CDR3 is TGTGCCAGCGCGGGCAAAAACATTCAGTACTTC. This translates into CASAGKNIQYF.

The chain joins TRBV6-6 to TRBJ2-3; no clear D gene. In germline, CDR1 is MNHNY, CDR2 SVGAGI (reference sequence). The ends were cut back, 0 bases at V and 1 base at J, with 11 bases in the middle. The CDR3 is 16 amino acids. DNA of the CDR3: TGTGCCAGCAGTTACTCGACGGGCGCCCGCACAGATACGCAGTATTTT. Translation: CASSYSTGARTDTQYF.

This clone was counted only a few times. The chain carries TRBV11-2 and TRBJ2-5; D is perhaps TRBD2 (6 bases). Germline V gene sequence: CDR1 SGHAT, CDR2 FQNNGV. CDR3 length: 14 residues. V shed 0 bases and J shed 5 bases, with 10 bases lying between them. CDR3 in amino acids: CASSLEAGRETQYF. CDR3 sequence (DNA): TGTGCCAGCAGCTTAGAGGCGGGACGGGAGACCCAGTACTTC.

The chain uses TRBV28 and TRBJ1-3; D is unresolved. The V gene's germline CDR1 is MDHEN and CDR2 SYDVKM. The CDR3 totals 14 residues. V lost 11 bases, J lost 0 bases, and 14 bases lay in between. In DNA, the CDR3 is TGTGCCGGTAGATCAGCTAGCTCTGGAAACACCATATATTTT. The encoded protein is CAGRSASSGNTIYF. The full variable domain, its missing parts supplied by reference TRBV28 and TRBJ1-3, is DVKVTQSSRYLVKRTGEKVFLECVQDMDHENMFWYRQDPGLGLRLIYFSYDVKMKEKGDIPEGYSVSREKKERFSLILESASTNQTSMYLCAGRSASSGNTIYFGEGSWLTVV.